This T cell receptor beta chain was recorded in a study of T-cell reconstitution after alpha-beta-depleted transplantation in children. The TCRbeta library was prepared with unique molecular identifiers. TCRdb fed the PCR reads into MiXCR, producing one record per CDR3 protein. The sample shows some 240,000 distinct CDR3 sequences, 9.7% of them seen only once. This CDR3 comprises 13 residues. The germline V and J ends were trimmed by 7 bases and 3 bases, with 10 bases remaining between them. The germline V gene has CDR1 SQVTM and CDR2 ANQGSEA. This clonotype showed up many times. The source of this sequence is a human donor who donated a stem cell graft to a child with SCID. The rearrangement uses TRBV29-1 and TRBJ2-6; unclear D gene. The starting material was PBMCs from the stem cell graft donor, obtained from the stem cell graft. CDR3 residues: CSAYSGGANVLTF. The CDR3 coding sequence is TGCAGCGCGTACTCTGGTGGGGCCAACGTCCTGACTTTC.